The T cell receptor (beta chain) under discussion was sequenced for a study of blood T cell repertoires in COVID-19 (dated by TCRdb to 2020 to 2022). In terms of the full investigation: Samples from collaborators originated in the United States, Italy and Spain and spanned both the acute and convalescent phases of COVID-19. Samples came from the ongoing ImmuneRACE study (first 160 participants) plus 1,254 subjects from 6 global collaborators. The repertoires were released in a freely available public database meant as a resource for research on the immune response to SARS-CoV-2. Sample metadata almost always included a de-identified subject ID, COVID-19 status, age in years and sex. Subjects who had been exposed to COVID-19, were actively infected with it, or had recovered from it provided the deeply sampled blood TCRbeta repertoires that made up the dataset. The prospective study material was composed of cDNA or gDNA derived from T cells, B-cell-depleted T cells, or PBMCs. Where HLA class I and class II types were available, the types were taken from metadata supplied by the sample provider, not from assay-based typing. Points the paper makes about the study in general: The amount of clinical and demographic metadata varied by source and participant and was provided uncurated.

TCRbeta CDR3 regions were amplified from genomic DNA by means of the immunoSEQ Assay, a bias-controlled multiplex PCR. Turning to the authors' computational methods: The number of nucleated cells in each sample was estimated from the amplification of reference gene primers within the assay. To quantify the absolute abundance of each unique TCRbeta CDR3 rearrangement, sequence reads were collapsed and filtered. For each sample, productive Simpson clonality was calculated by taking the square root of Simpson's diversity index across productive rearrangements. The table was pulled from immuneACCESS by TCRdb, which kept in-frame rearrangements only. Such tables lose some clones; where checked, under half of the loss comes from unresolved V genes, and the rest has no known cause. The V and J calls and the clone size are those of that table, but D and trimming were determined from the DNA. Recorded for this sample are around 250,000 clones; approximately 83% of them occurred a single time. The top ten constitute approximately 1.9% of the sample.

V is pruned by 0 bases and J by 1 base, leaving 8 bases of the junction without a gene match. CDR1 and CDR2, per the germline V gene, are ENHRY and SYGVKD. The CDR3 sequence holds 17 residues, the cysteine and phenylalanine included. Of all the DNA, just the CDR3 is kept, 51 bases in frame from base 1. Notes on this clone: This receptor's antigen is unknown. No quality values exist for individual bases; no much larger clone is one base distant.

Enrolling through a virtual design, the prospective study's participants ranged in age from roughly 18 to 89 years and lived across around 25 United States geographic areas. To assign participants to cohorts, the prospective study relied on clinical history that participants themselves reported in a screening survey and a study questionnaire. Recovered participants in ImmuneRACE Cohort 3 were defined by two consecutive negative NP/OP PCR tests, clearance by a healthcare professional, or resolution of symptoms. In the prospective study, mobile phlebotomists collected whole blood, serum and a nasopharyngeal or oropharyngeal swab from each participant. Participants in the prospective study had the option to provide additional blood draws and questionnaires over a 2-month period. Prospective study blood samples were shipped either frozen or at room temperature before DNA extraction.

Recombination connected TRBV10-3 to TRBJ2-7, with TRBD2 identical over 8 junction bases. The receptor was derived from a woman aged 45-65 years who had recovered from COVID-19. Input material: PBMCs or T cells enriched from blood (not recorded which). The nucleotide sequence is TGTGCCATCAGTGAGTCATTAGCGGGGAATAATTCCTACGAGCAGTACTTC. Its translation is CAISESLAGNNSYEQYF.